This TCR beta chain was sequenced in a study of T-cell memory formation after mild COVID-19. Study-wide results and limits: Memory cells collected pre-infection included some clones that later responded, suggesting cross-reactive memory joined. Whereas later expanders leaned CD4+, clones contracting day 15 to 85 showed a balanced CD4/CD8 makeup. Among contracting clones, CD4+ were mainly CM/EM and CD8+ enriched in EMRA.

It was 5'RACE with constant-segment primers that produced the TCR alpha and TCR beta cDNA libraries, which carried sample barcodes and UMIs. Using its own MiXCR run on the 5' RACE reads, TCRdb lists one record per CDR3 protein. The repertoire holds under 200,000 distinct CDR3 sequences, with roughly 13% as singletons. The CDR3 covers 13 residues. V was clipped by 8 bases and J by 2 bases, with 13 bases between them. This clonotype was detected only a few times. Its antigen is undetermined. The chain is built from TRBV12-3 or TRBV12-4 and TRBJ2-7; no firm D call. This clonotype was sampled from a man aged 18 to 29 who had mild COVID-19 (a few samples of this study predate the infection). Cell type and time point are not known. The sample comprised PBMCs or a T cell subset sorted from them (not recorded which). Here the CDR3 DNA reads TGTGCCAGCCGTCCTGGGCCTGCCTACGAGCAGTACTTC. Protein sequence: CASRPGPAYEQYF.